This passage covers 24 T cell receptor beta chains from one sample sequenced in a study of preoperative IRX-2 immunotherapy in early breast cancer (dated by TCRdb to between 2017 and 2020). Interpreted using the paper, the treatment or condition label stands for: preoperative locoregional IRX-2 cytokine immunotherapy. The method was the immunoSEQ multiplex PCR assay. In its TCRdb copy, this immuneACCESS table keeps in-frame sequences only and misses some clones. Where compared with another copy, unresolved V genes explain less than half of these, and the others have no known cause. The sample records fewer than 40,000 clones, roughly 89% of which are singletons. 1.6% of the sample is held by the ten biggest clonotypes. Here the sequenced sample was tumor tissue, taken after IRX-2 immunotherapy. The receptor source for this set is a human donor with breast cancer.

This clone was counted a single time. V gene TRBV6-8 combines with J gene TRBJ1-2; 7 nucleotides line up with TRBD1. This CDR3 is built from 14 residues. Germline V lookup: CDR1 MNHGY, CDR2 SAAAGT. V lost 7 bases to trimming and J lost 0 bases; unmatched junction nucleotides: 5. The CDR3 nucleotides read TGTGCCAGCACCTGGGGACAGTCTAACTATGGCTACACCTTC. This codes for CASTWGQSNYGYTF.

The V and J genes are TRBV6-4 and TRBJ1-1; D is unresolved. In germline, CDR1 is MRHNA, CDR2 SNTAGT. The CDR3 is 14 residues long. The V gene lost 4 bases and the J gene lost 1 base, with 10 bases spanning the gap. Here the CDR3 reads CASSVQERNTEAFF. The CDR3 DNA reads as TGTGCCAGCAGTGTTCAGGAGAGGAACACTGAAGCTTTCTTT.

The chain has TRBV6-8 and TRBJ2-7, with 7 bases identical to TRBD1. The CDR3 contains 14 residues. V shed 4 bases and J 2 bases; nucleotides not matched to a gene: 5. Looked up from germline, CDR1 is MNHGY and CDR2 is SAAAGT. In DNA, the CDR3 is TGTGCCAGCAGTTCCCCCGGGACAGCCTACGAGCAGTACGTC. Translating gives CASSSPGTAYEQYV.

This rearrangement joins TRBV9 to TRBJ2-3; TRBD2 aligns across 9 bases. CDR1 SGDLS and CDR2 YYNGEE come from the germline V gene. The trim removed 3 bases at V and 2 bases at J, leaving 7 bases unmatched. This CDR3 region has 16 residues. The CDR3 region is CASSDPASGNTDTQYF. The CDR3 nucleotides read TGTGCCAGCAGCGACCCGGCTAGCGGGAACACAGATACGCAGTATTTT.

This clone was counted a few times. The chain links TRBV6-8 to TRBJ2-1; 9 nucleotides agree with TRBD1. The trim removed 3 bases at V and 7 bases at J, leaving 7 bases unmatched. Germline V gene lookup returns CDR1 MNHGY and CDR2 SAAAGT. The CDR3 is 15 residues long. This chain's CDR3 is CASSYSNRGRNEQFF. Written as DNA, the CDR3 is TGTGCCAGCAGTTATTCAAACAGGGGGCGGAATGAGCAGTTCTTC.

This sequence joins TRBV11-3 and TRBJ2-2, with D tentatively TRBD2 (6 bases). The V end lost 5 bases, the J end lost 3 bases, and 19 bases lay between the germline ends. This CDR3 spans 17 amino acids. Germline loops: CDR1 SGHNT, CDR2 YENEEA. CDR3 in DNA: TGTGCCAGCAGCGAACCCCGGAGGGCAGTCGACACCGGGGAGCTGTTTTTT. It encodes CASSEPRRAVDTGELFF.

In its sample, this clone was seen once. V is TRBV11-3 and J is TRBJ2-7; D may correspond to TRBD1 or TRBD2 (5 bases each). Trimming pared 3 bases from V and 4 bases from J, leaving 16 bases between. Germline CDR1 is SGHNT and CDR2 is YENEEA. CDR3 length: 15 amino acids. This chain's CDR3 is CASSFSTPGRYEQYF. DNA for the CDR3: TGTGCCAGCAGCTTCTCCACCCCGGGACGATACGAGCAGTACTTC.

This chain joins TRBV7-1 and TRBJ2-7, with D tentatively TRBD2 (5 bases). TRBV7-1 is given ORF status, its function remaining uncertain. The V gene lost 4 bases and the J gene lost 2 bases, with 12 bases spanning the gap. The CDR3 runs 14 residues. The DNA for the CDR3 is TGTGCCAGCAGCTTAGGAACGGGGACCTACGAGCAGTACTTC. The encoded protein is CASSLGTGTYEQYF.

This clone has just one count. The rearrangement uses TRBV19 and TRBJ2-3; 7 bases fit TRBD2. V gave up 7 bases and J gave up 6 bases; unmatched junction bases: 10. The germline gives CDR1 LNHDA, CDR2 SQIVND (reference sequence). The CDR3 totals 14 residues. The DNA of the CDR3 is TGTGCCAGTAAAGTCGCGGGAGCCTCGGATACGCAGTATTTT. Its translation: CASKVAGASDTQYF.

The V call is TRBV5-1, the J call TRBJ1-1; D may be TRBD1 (6 bases). This CDR3 is built from 14 residues. V lost 5 bases to trimming and J lost 1 base, with 12 bases between them. Germline values: CDR1 SGHRS, CDR2 YFSETQ. CDR3 region: CASSSQTGNTEAFF. The CDR3 coding sequence is TGCGCCAGCAGTAGTCAGACAGGGAACACTGAAGCTTTCTTT.

J is TRBJ1-4 and V is TRBV6-8, with 7 bases identical to TRBD1. The CDR3 covers 14 residues. V shed 2 bases and J 4 bases; nucleotides not matched to a gene: 1. From germline, CDR1 is MNHGY and CDR2 SAAAGT. CDR3 in amino acids: CASSYTGDNEKLFF. The CDR3 DNA reads TGTGCCAGCAGTTACACAGGGGATAATGAAAAACTGTTTTTT.

About this clone itself: One junction end disagrees with the germline gene, perhaps due to a read error. The V call is TRBV12-5, the J call TRBJ2-1; D might be TRBD1 (6 bases). The CDR3 length is 14 residues. CDR1 is LGHNT, CDR2 FRNRAP, per germline. In DNA, the CDR3 is TGTGCCAGTGCGACAGGACCTTGGAACAATGAGCAGTTCTTC. The encoded protein is CASATGPWNNEQFF.

The chain is built from TRBV28 and TRBJ2-3; D is unresolved. This CDR3 comprises 14 residues. Germline lookup yields CDR1 MDHEN and CDR2 SYDVKM. V shed 3 bases and J shed 4 bases, with 11 bases lying between them. CDR3 nucleotide sequence: TGTGCCAGCAGTTTTTATGCTAGGGCAGATACGCAGTATTTT. Residues: CASSFYARADTQYF.

The chain carries TRBV6-8 and TRBJ2-5, with 11 bases aligning to TRBD2. This CDR3 spans 17 amino acids. CDR1 is MNHGY and CDR2 is SAAAGT in the germline V gene. With 6 bases clipped from V and 1 base from J, the junction kept 10 bases outside the gene matches. The CDR3 reads CASRPVAGGPVQETQYF. The CDR3 DNA reads as TGTGCCAGCAGGCCTGTAGCGGGAGGGCCGGTCCAAGAGACCCAGTACTTC.

The CDR3, as DNA: TGTGCCAGCAGCTCCCCCCCCTCGGGAGGACAGCAGTACTTC. The encoded protein is CASSSPPSGGQQYF. The chain joins TRBV11-3 to TRBJ2-7, with 7 bases identical to TRBD2. The CDR3 is made up of 14 amino acids. The V gene end was trimmed by 4 bases and the J gene end by 8 bases; junction bases not matched to a gene: 11. The germline gives CDR1 SGHNT, CDR2 YENEEA.

This clone was counted once. J is TRBJ1-1 and V is TRBV6-8, with unresolved D. This CDR3 region has 16 residues. Trimming cost V 2 bases and J 0 bases, with 13 bases left between them. Germline assignment: CDR1 MNHGY and CDR2 SAAAGT. The CDR3 here is CASSYRWGTMNTEAFF. The CDR3 DNA reads TGTGCCAGCAGTTACCGGTGGGGAACAATGAACACTGAAGCTTTCTTT.

This rearrangement joins TRBV19 to TRBJ2-5; the match to TRBD1 covers 9 bases. After removal of 4 bases from V and 5 bases from J, the junction contained 8 bases not matched to a gene. This CDR3 has 15 residues. Per germline, CDR1 LNHDA and CDR2 SQIVND (reference sequence). In DNA, the CDR3 is TGTGCCAGTAGTACCGCGGGACAGGGAGGTGAGACCCAGTACTTC. Translation: CASSTAGQGGETQYF.

The chain is built from TRBV30 and TRBJ1-1; D is unresolved. With 0 bases removed from V and 6 bases from J, the gap between germline ends came to 8 bases. The length of the CDR3 is 12 residues. The germline V gene has CDR1 GTSNPN and CDR2 SVGIG (reference sequence). Here the CDR3 DNA reads TGTGCCTGGAGTGTACTCGGGCCTGAAGCTTTCTTT. It is translated as CAWSVLGPEAFF.

The rearrangement uses TRBV6-8 and TRBJ2-7; possibly TRBD2 for D (5 bases). The germline V gene encodes CDR1 MNHGY and CDR2 SAAAGT. Between the trimmed V and J ends, which lost 0 bases and 5 bases, there was a span of 17 bases. The CDR3 contains 16 residues. This CDR3 reads CASSYSKAAGPHEQYF. CDR3 DNA: TGTGCCAGCAGTTACTCGAAAGCGGCAGGCCCCCACGAGCAGTACTTC.

J is TRBJ1-1 and V is TRBV6-8; D remains ambiguous. V dropped 6 bases and J dropped 7 bases, with 12 bases sitting between them. Germline V gene sequence: CDR1 MNHGY, CDR2 SAAAGT. The CDR3 is 12 residues long. For the CDR3, the DNA is TGTGCCAGCAGCCACCCACCCTTTGAAGCTTTCTTT. Protein product: CASSHPPFEAFF.

For this clone: An end of the junction does not agree with germline; a read error may underlie this. The chain combines TRBV6-8 with TRBJ2-2, with 7 bases fitting TRBD1. This CDR3 has 14 amino acids. CDR1 is MNHGY and CDR2 is SAAAGT in the germline V gene. The CDR3 region has the DNA TGTGCCAGCAGTGGACAGGTGAACACCGGAGAGCTGTTTTTT. Protein product: CASSGQVNTGELFF.

The chain joins TRBV5-1 to TRBJ1-4; no clear D gene. Trimming pared 0 bases from V and 9 bases from J, leaving 12 bases between. The V gene's germline CDR1 is SGHRS and CDR2 YFSETQ. This CDR3 is 14 amino acids long. Written as DNA, the CDR3 is TGCGCCAGCAGCTTGGCCACCGCCGGGAAAAAACTGTTTTTT. This encodes CASSLATAGKKLFF.

The chain links TRBV30 to TRBJ1-1, with D possibly being TRBD1 (5 bases). The CDR3 has 15 amino acids. CDR1 is GTSNPN, CDR2 SVGIG, per germline (reference sequence). The V end lost 2 bases, the J end lost 6 bases, and 19 bases lay between the germline ends. The CDR3 sequence: CAWSREARTWAEAFF. As DNA, the CDR3 is TGTGCCTGGAGTAGGGAGGCCCGGACATGGGCTGAAGCTTTCTTT.

This clone was detected once. The chain uses TRBV10-3 and TRBJ1-1, with D possibly matching TRBD1 (5 bases). The CDR3 is made up of 15 amino acids. The ends were cut back, 2 bases at V and 4 bases at J, with 14 bases in the middle. CDR1 ENHRY and CDR2 SYGVKD come from the germline V gene. CDR3 DNA sequence: TGTGCCATCAGTGAGGATATGGGACCGGGCACTGAAGCTTTCTTT. It encodes CAISEDMGPGTEAFF.